These T cell receptor beta chains were read from a single sample in a study of cytomegalovirus exposure and HLA in healthy donors. TCRdb keeps only in-frame clones here, not all; method: immunoSEQ multiplex PCR. This sample yields around 150,000 clones, of which 70% to 80% are seen a single time; under 2.5% belongs to the top ten. Sequencing was performed on PBMCs. The receptors shown here come from a man aged 25-45 years in good health and CMV-seronegative. The CDR3 runs from the conserved cysteine through the conserved F or W. The D gene is left open where the match is weak. For some rows the clone size is stated as once, few or many, or as a class when expanded; others skip it.

v_call	j_call	clone_size	d_call	cdr3_nt	cdr3_aa
TRBV7-8	TRBJ1-1	NA	NA	TGTGCCAGCAGCTTAGTCCGTTTGCAGGTTTACACTGAAGCTTTCTTT	CASSLVRLQVYTEAFF
TRBV5-1	TRBJ2-7	once	TRBD1	TGCGCCAGCGGACAGGGGAGTTCCTACGAGCAGTACTTC	CASGQGSSYEQYF
TRBV7-7	TRBJ2-1	NA	NA	TGTGCTAGCAGCTTCGGGTACAATGAGCAGTTCTTC	CASSFGYNEQFF
TRBV29-1	TRBJ1-4	NA	NA	TGCAGCGTTGGTTATGCCAGAGGCGAATATGCAACTAATGAAAAACTGTTTTTT	CSVGYARGEYATNEKLFF
TRBV5-1	TRBJ2-3	NA	NA	TGCGCCAGCAGCTTGGCCGGCGGGACTAGCACAGATACGCAGTATTTT	CASSLAGGTSTDTQYF
TRBV13	TRBJ2-7	NA	TRBD2	TGTGCCAGCAGCTTAGCTAGCGGGAGAGCCGGGCAGTACTTC	CASSLASGRAGQYF
TRBV5-4	TRBJ1-2	NA	NA	TGTGCCAGCAGCTTGGGACAAGTCTATGGCTACACCTTC	CASSLGQVYGYTF
TRBV5-1	TRBJ2-2	NA	TRBD2	TGCGCCAGCAGACTAGCGGAAACCGGGGAGCTGTTTTTT	CASRLAETGELFF
TRBV7-6	TRBJ2-7	NA	TRBD2	TGTGCCAGCAGCTTAGTACCGGCGGGGGGGGCTTCCTACGAGCAGTACTTC	CASSLVPAGGASYEQYF
TRBV9	TRBJ2-1	few	NA	TGTGCCAGCAGCGTAGATGCCGGGAGATACAATGAGCAGTTCTTC	CASSVDAGRYNEQFF
TRBV19	TRBJ1-5	few	NA	TGTGCCAGTAGTATTGAACAGGGAATGGGTCAGCCCCAGCATTTT	CASSIEQGMGQPQHF
TRBV7-6	TRBJ2-7	few	NA	TGTGCCAGCAGCTTAGGGGCGGGCGGGACCTACGAGCAGTACTTC	CASSLGAGGTYEQYF
TRBV27	TRBJ2-7	few	NA	TGTGCCAGCAGCCTCCCGGGATCACGATCCTACGAGCAGTACTTC	CASSLPGSRSYEQYF
TRBV2	TRBJ1-2	NA	NA	TGTGCCAGCAGTGAATGGGTGGAGGGCGGCTACACCTTC	CASSEWVEGGYTF
TRBV30	TRBJ1-1	NA	TRBD1	TGTGTCTGGAGTGGACAGGCGAACACTGAAGCTTTCTTT	CVWSGQANTEAFF
TRBV12-5	TRBJ2-3	NA	TRBD2	TGTGCTAGTGGTTCCAACCCGCCGGGGCGGGAGATCACAGATACGCAGTATTTT	CASGSNPPGREITDTQYF
TRBV2	TRBJ2-7	once	NA	TGTGCCAGCAGTGTTCAAGGGGCGTTCGAGCAGTACTTC	CASSVQGAFEQYF
TRBV10-3	TRBJ2-7	NA	TRBD1	TGTGCCATCAGTGAGTCGACAGGGGGCGTTGGGCAGTACTTC	CAISESTGGVGQYF
TRBV27	TRBJ2-5	NA	TRBD1	TGTGCCAGCAGTCAGTACACAGGGGCCGGCCAAGAGACCCAGTACTTC	CASSQYTGAGQETQYF
TRBV19	TRBJ2-7	NA	TRBD1	TGTGCCAGTTCCGGGACAGGGGGGGCCGAGCAGTACTTC	CASSGTGGAEQYF
TRBV9	TRBJ2-5	NA	TRBD1	TGTGCCAGCAGCGAGGACAGGGGAGAGACCCAGTACTTC	CASSEDRGETQYF
TRBV18	TRBJ1-2	NA	TRBD1	TGTGCCAGCTCACCAGACAGGGGGGAAACTAACTATGGCTACACCTTC	CASSPDRGETNYGYTF
TRBV7-8	TRBJ1-2	NA	NA	TGTGCCAGCAGCGTACAGGGAGCTAACTATGGCTACACCTTC	CASSVQGANYGYTF
TRBV4-1	TRBJ2-1	NA	TRBD2	TGCGCCAGCAGGCAGACCGGCGGGAGCACCTACAATGAGCAGTTCTTC	CASRQTGGSTYNEQFF
TRBV6-4	TRBJ2-3	NA	TRBD1	TGTGCCAGCAGTGACTCGAGGGGACAGGGTTCAGATACGCAGTATTTT	CASSDSRGQGSDTQYF
TRBV7-2	TRBJ2-7	NA	NA	TGTGCCAGCAGCTTAGTAACTAGTTTTCCCTACGAGCAGTACTTC	CASSLVTSFPYEQYF
TRBV29-1	TRBJ2-1	NA	TRBD2	TGCAGCGTCGGAACTAGCGGGAGGCTCGCCTACAATGAGCAGTTCTTC	CSVGTSGRLAYNEQFF
TRBV18	TRBJ1-3	once	TRBD1	TGTGCCAGCTCACCTGGACAGGGGATCTCTGGAAACACCATATATTTT	CASSPGQGISGNTIYF
TRBV9	TRBJ2-4	NA	TRBD2	TGTGCCAGCACCCCAGGCGGGAGTGGGGGGGACATTCAGTACTTC	CASTPGGSGGDIQYF
TRBV15	TRBJ1-3	NA	NA	TGTGCCACCAGCAGAGTTTGGCCCTCCTCTGGAAACACCATATATTTT	CATSRVWPSSGNTIYF
TRBV5-4	TRBJ2-3	NA	TRBD2	TGTGCCAGCAGCTTGGGTAGAGCGGGAGGAGATACGCAGTATTTT	CASSLGRAGGDTQYF
TRBV4-1	TRBJ2-7	NA	NA	TGCGCCAGTTCTAGCGCCACGTCCTACGAGCAGTACTTC	CASSSATSYEQYF
TRBV13	TRBJ2-1	NA	TRBD2	TGTGCCAGCAGCCCAGCCAGGGGAGCGGGAGGGGGGGAGCAGTTCTTC	CASSPARGAGGGEQFF
TRBV5-4	TRBJ2-7	NA	TRBD1	TGTGCCAGCAGCTCTTGGGACAGCGTCTACGAGCAGTACTTC	CASSSWDSVYEQYF
TRBV18	TRBJ2-7	NA	TRBD1	TGTGCCAGCTCACCCGGGACAGGGGACGAGCAGTACTTC	CASSPGTGDEQYF
TRBV5-1	TRBJ2-3	NA	TRBD2	TGCGCCAGCACCTTGGGACTAGACCCCACAGATACGCAGTATTTT	CASTLGLDPTDTQYF
TRBV5-4	TRBJ2-7	NA	NA	TGTGCCAGCAGCTTAACAGGGTCCTACGAGCAGTACTTC	CASSLTGSYEQYF
TRBV5-1	TRBJ2-7	few	TRBD1	TGCGCCAGCAGCTTGCAGGGGGCGAGCGAGCAGTACTTC	CASSLQGASEQYF
TRBV5-6	TRBJ2-5	NA	TRBD2	TGTGCCAGCAGCTCCAGACTAGCGGGAGGCTTCGAGACCCAGTACTTC	CASSSRLAGGFETQYF
TRBV6-5	TRBJ2-1	NA	NA	TGTGCCAGCAGTTGGACAGCCCAGGATGAGCAGTTCTTC	CASSWTAQDEQFF
TRBV5-1	TRBJ2-7	NA	TRBD2	TGCGCCAGCAGCCCAAACCCGGGACTAGCGGGAGTCTACGAGCAGTACTTC	CASSPNPGLAGVYEQYF
TRBV4-1	TRBJ2-1	NA	TRBD2	TGCGCCAGCAGCCAAGACCAATTGGGACTAGCGGGAGTTAATGAGCAGTTCTTC	CASSQDQLGLAGVNEQFF
TRBV18	TRBJ2-6	NA	TRBD1	TGTGCCAGCTCAACAACACCGGGACAGGCCTGGGGTGGGGCCAACGTCCTGACTTTC	CASSTTPGQAWGGANVLTF
TRBV30	TRBJ2-1	NA	TRBD1	TGTGCCTGGAGTGTCGGGACAGGGCCCTACAATGAGCAGTTCTTC	CAWSVGTGPYNEQFF
TRBV2	TRBJ2-3	NA	NA	TGTGCCAGCAGCCTCACAGATACGCAGTATTTT	CASSLTDTQYF